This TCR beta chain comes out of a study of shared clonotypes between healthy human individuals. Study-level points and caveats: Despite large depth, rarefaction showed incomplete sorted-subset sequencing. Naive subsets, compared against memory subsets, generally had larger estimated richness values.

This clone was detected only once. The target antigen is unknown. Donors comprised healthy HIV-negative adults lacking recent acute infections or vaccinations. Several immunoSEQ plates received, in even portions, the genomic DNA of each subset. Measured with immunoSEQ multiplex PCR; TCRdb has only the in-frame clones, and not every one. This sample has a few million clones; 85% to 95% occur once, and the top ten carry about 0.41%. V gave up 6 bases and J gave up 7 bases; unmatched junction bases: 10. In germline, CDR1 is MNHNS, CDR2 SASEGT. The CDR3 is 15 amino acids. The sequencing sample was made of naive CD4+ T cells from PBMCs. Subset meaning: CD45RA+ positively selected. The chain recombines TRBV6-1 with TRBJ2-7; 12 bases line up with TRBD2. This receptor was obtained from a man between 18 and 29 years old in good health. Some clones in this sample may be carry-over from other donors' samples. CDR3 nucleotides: TGTGCCAGCAGACCGACTAGCGGGAGTTTGGTAGAGCAGTACTTC. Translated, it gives CASRPTSGSLVEQYF.